This T cell receptor beta chain was documented in a study of early T cells in non-severe SARS-CoV-2 infection. Study conclusions and caveats: The VDJdb matching leaned toward anti-spike CD8 responses and overlooked private and CD4 specificities.

Trimming took off 6 bases at V and 9 bases at J, with 12 bases between the two ends. The CDR3 is 12 residues long. Germline CDR1 LGHDT, CDR2 YNNKEL (reference sequence). Unique molecular identifier tags were affixed to discrete cDNA molecules. Each CDR3 protein is one row after TCRdb ran MiXCR on the 5' RACE reads. The top ten clones hold less than 1.5% of a sample with 55,000 to 75,000 distinct CDR3 sequences, approximately 9% of them seen once. This clonotype was counted only a few times. Its antigen is undetermined. Sequenced sample: whole blood. The chain is built from TRBV3-1 and TRBJ2-4, with D maybe TRBD2 (6 bases). The sequence was obtained from an adult who was a healthcare worker with PCR-confirmed SARS-CoV-2 infection or an uninfected control (not recorded which). The CDR3 spells CASRTRGGIQYF. DNA of the CDR3: TGTGCCAGCAGGACGAGGGGAGGCATTCAGTACTTC. Using reference TRBV3-1 and TRBJ2-4 for the parts outside the CDR3, the full variable domain is DTAVSQTPKYLVTQMGNDKSIKCEQNLGHDTMYWYKQDSKKFLKIMFSYNNKELIINETVPNRFSPKSPDKAHLNLHINSLELGDSAVYFCASRTRGGIQYFGAGTRLSVL.